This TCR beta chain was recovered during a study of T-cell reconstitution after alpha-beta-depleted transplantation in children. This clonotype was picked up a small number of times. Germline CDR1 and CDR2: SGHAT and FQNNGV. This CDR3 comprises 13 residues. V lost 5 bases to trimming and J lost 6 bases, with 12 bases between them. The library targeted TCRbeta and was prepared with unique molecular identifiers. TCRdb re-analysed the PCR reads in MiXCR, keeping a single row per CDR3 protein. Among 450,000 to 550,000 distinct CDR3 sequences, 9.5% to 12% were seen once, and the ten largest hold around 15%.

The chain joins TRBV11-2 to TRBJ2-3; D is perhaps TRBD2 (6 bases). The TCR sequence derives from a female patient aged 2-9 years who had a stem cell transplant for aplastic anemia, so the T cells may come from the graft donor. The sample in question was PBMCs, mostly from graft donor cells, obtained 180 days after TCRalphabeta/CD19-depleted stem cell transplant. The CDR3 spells CASSRGGPDTQYF. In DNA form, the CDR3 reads TGTGCCAGCAGCCGTGGAGGGCCGGATACGCAGTATTTT.